This T cell receptor (beta chain) emerged from a study of blood T cell repertoires in COVID-19 (dated by TCRdb to 2020 to 2021). Background for the entire study: Samples from collaborators originated in the United States, Italy and Spain and spanned both the acute and convalescent phases of COVID-19. The material from the prospective study consisted of cDNA or gDNA derived from T cells, B-cell-depleted T cells, or PBMCs. Subjects who had been exposed to COVID-19, were actively infected with it, or had recovered from it provided the deeply sampled blood TCRbeta repertoires that made up the dataset. The repertoires were released in a freely available public database meant as a resource for research on the immune response to SARS-CoV-2. Samples were obtained from the ongoing ImmuneRACE study (first 160 participants) and from about 1,300 subjects provided by 6 global collaborators. Sample metadata almost always included a de-identified subject ID, COVID-19 status, age in years and sex. Where available, HLA class I and class II types were obtained from metadata supplied by the sample provider rather than from assay-based typing. The investigation overall reported the following: The quantity of clinical and demographic metadata differed by source and by participant and was supplied without curation.

Whole blood was collected in K2EDTA tubes by collaborating institutions according to the institutions' own protocols. For TCRbeta analysis, collaborators shipped samples in one of three forms: frozen whole blood, isolated PBMCs, or DNA extracted from either of those sample types. TCRbeta CDR3 regions were amplified from genomic DNA using the immunoSEQ Assay, a bias-controlled multiplex PCR. Turning to the authors' computational methods: The number of nucleated cells in each sample was estimated by amplification of reference gene primers within the assay. To quantify the absolute abundance of each unique TCRbeta CDR3 rearrangement, sequence reads were collapsed and filtered. For each sample, productive Simpson clonality was calculated by taking the square root of Simpson's diversity index across productive rearrangements. TCRdb carries this immuneACCESS record with in-frame sequences only. Its versions omit some clonotypes, under half of them owing to an unresolved V gene in the studies checked, with the rest unexplained. V and J calls and clone size come straight from that table; D and trimming were deduced from the DNA. Here the sample has just over 35,000 clones; 81% occur a single time. Roughly 40% of the sample is in the top ten clones.

Taken from cysteine to phenylalanine, the CDR3 has 15 residues. The kept DNA is CDR3 alone, 45 bases in frame from the first base. The germline V gene yields SGHAT for CDR1 and FQNNGV for CDR2. Trimming costs V 0 bases and J 8 bases, and their ends lie 13 bases apart. Concerning this clone: Its target antigen remains unknown. No base qualities exist here, and no much larger clone lies one base off it.

Sequencing was done on a sample of peripheral blood. The clonotype was recovered from a human donor in a cohort sampled during active or convalescent COVID-19. The donor label of this sample is uncertain. This chain joins TRBV11-2 to TRBJ1-4; the D gene is perhaps TRBD1, on 5 matching bases. The CDR3 has the sequence CASSLDAGRSEKLFF. The nucleotide sequence reads TGTGCCAGCAGCTTAGACGCAGGGAGGAGCGAAAAACTGTTTTTT. Full variable domain (CDR3 extended with the reference TRBV11-2 and TRBJ1-4 proteins): EAGVAQSPRYKIIEKRQSVAFWCNPISGHATLYWYQQILGQGPKLLIQFQNNGVVDDSQLPKDRFSAERLKGVDSTLKIQPAKLEDSAVYLCASSLDAGRSEKLFFGSGTQLSVL.